These 23 T cell receptor beta chains came from one sample sequenced in a study of T cell clonality in common variable immunodeficiency (dated by TCRdb to between 2015 and 2017). The protocol used for the library was the immunoSEQ multiplex PCR assay. The table was pulled from immuneACCESS by TCRdb, which kept in-frame rearrangements only. Such tables lose some clones; where checked, under half of the loss comes from unresolved V genes, and the rest has no known cause. This sample contains fewer than 55,000 clones, none of which is a singleton. Just over 2% of the sample rests with the top ten. The sample was peripheral blood mononuclear cells. The receptors derive from a person aged 18-69 years in good health.

In this sample, this clone turned up many times. Sequencing ends 3 residues short of the CDR3 end; the germline J gene provides the rest. The chain employs TRBV20-1 and TRBJ1-5, with no clear D. The CDR3 sequence is 14 residues long. CDR1 is DFQATT and CDR2 is SNEGSKA in the germline V gene (reference sequence). V was pared by 6 bases and J by 2 bases, with 14 bases between. The CDR3 region is CSAPRGGGNQPQHF. CDR3 DNA, as far as it was read: TGCAGTGCCCCGAGAGGCGGTGGCAATCAGCCC.

This clone was recorded at least ten times. The CDR3 end is not reached by the read, which stops 3 residues before it; the germline J gene fills it in. The chain recombines TRBV18 with TRBJ2-2; 7 bases align to TRBD1. Looked up from germline, CDR1 is KGHSH and CDR2 is LQKENI. CDR3 size: 16 residues. After removal of 3 bases from V and 0 bases from J, the junction contained 4 bases not matched to a gene. The CDR3 region is CASSPRDSANTGELFF. The DNA read from the CDR3 is TGTGCCAGCTCACCCCGGGACAGCGCGAACACCGGGGAG.

As to this clone: The observed sequence ends 3 residues before the CDR3 terminus, with the missing tail filled in from the germline J gene. This chain connects TRBV18 to TRBJ2-3, with a tentative D call TRBD2 (6 bases). Germline loops: CDR1 KGHSH, CDR2 LQKENI. This CDR3 has 15 amino acids. This CDR3 reads CASSPPGGGVETQYF. The DNA read from the CDR3 is TGTGCCAGCTCCCCCCCAGGCGGAGGGGTAGAGACG.

This clone was seen at least ten times. The read falls 3 residues short of the CDR3 end, and the missing part is taken from the germline J gene. The V call is TRBV5-6, the J call TRBJ2-3; D is uncertain. The germline V and J ends were trimmed by 0 bases and 5 bases, with 4 bases remaining between them. Germline-derived CDR1 and CDR2 are SGHDT and YYEEEE. The CDR3 covers 12 residues. CDR3 DNA (partial): TGTGCCAGCAGCTTGGAGGTAGATACG. This translates into CASSLEVDT. The entire CDR3 protein reads CASSLEVDTQYF.

This clone was counted ten times or more. The sequenced fragment ends 3 residues before the CDR3 boundary, so the rest is inferred from the germline J gene. The chain employs TRBV5-6 and TRBJ1-3; D possibly corresponds to TRBD1 (5 bases). Per the germline V gene, CDR1 is SGHDT and CDR2 is YYEEEE. The CDR3 covers 14 residues. Trimming took off 4 bases at V and 4 bases at J, with 12 bases between the two ends. CDR3 DNA (partial): TGTGCCAGCAGCCCGCGGGGCAGGGGAAACACC. It encodes CASSPRGRGNT. The full-length CDR3 reads as CASSPRGRGNTIYF.

This clone was found many times. The missing CDR3 end, 3 residues past where the read stops, is filled in from the germline J gene. The chain is built from TRBV2 and TRBJ1-2, with no clear D. The ends were cut back, 4 bases at V and 5 bases at J, with 8 bases in the middle. The CDR3 consists of 12 residues. The germline V gene has CDR1 SNHLY and CDR2 FYNNEI. The CDR3 DNA, read in part, is TGTGCCAGCAGTGGCAGCGTTTATGGC. This encodes CASSGSVYG. Given in full, the CDR3 is CASSGSVYGYTF.

This clone was recorded many times. The read comes to an end 3 residues before the CDR3 does, leaving the germline J gene to fill in the end. The J gene is TRBJ2-1, the V gene TRBV14; D remains ambiguous. The V gene lost 7 bases and the J gene lost 1 base, with 8 bases spanning the gap. The CDR3 covers 13 residues. Per germline, CDR1 SGHDN and CDR2 FVKESK. CDR3 residues: CASKGPSYNEQFF. Partial CDR3 DNA: TGTGCCAGCAAGGGCCCGTCCTACAATGAG. Supplemented by reference TRBV14 and TRBJ2-1, the full variable domain reads EAGVTQFPSHSVIEKGQTVTLRCDPISGHDNLYWYRRVMGKEIKFLLHFVKESKQDESGMPNNRFLAERTGGTYSTLKVQPAELEDSGVYFCASKGPSYNEQFFGPGTRLTVL.

In its sample, this clone was seen many times. The missing CDR3 end, 3 residues past where the read stops, is filled in from the germline J gene. The rearrangement uses TRBV2 and TRBJ2-5; 8 positions match TRBD2. The junction had 11 bases not matched to a gene; V was cut back by 6 bases and J by 5 bases. Germline CDR1 is SNHLY and CDR2 is FYNNEI. This CDR3 comprises 15 residues. CDR3 in amino acids: CASSWGGGRRETQYF. The DNA read from the CDR3 is TGTGCCAGCAGCTGGGGGGGCGGGAGGAGGGAGACC.

This clone was found many times. The read is 3 residues too short to cover the CDR3 end, so that end is filled in from the germline J gene. The J gene is TRBJ2-2, the V gene TRBV12-3 or TRBV12-4; 8 nucleotides agree with TRBD1. The V segment lost 6 bases and the J segment 5 bases; nucleotides outside the gene matches: 5. CDR3 size: 14 residues. The CDR3: CASSHRTGTGELFF. The part of the CDR3 DNA that was read is TGTGCCAGCAGCCATCGGACAGGGACCGGGGAG.

This clone was picked up a small number of times. The read stops 3 residues short of the end of the CDR3; the missing end is completed from the germline J gene. This chain links TRBV30 with TRBJ1-1; D is possibly TRBD1 (6 bases). CDR1 GTSNPN and CDR2 SVGIG come from the germline V gene (reference sequence). The CDR3 is 11 residues long. The CDR3 DNA, read in part, is TGTGCCTGGAGTGTAGGAGGGGGA. Translated, it gives CAWSVGGG. The complete CDR3 sequence is CAWSVGGGAFF.

A few counts support this clone. The CDR3 end falls 3 residues outside the read, so it is completed with the germline J gene. The chain recombines TRBV2 with TRBJ2-2; D may be TRBD1 (5 bases). Germline values: CDR1 SNHLY, CDR2 FYNNEI. This CDR3 has 15 amino acids. V was cut by 5 bases and J by 4 bases, with 14 bases left in between. The CDR3 sequence: CASSRSGQATGELFF. The CDR3 bases that were read are TGTGCCAGCAGTAGATCAGGGCAGGCCACCGGGGAG.

Many counts were recorded for this clone. Read sequence stops 3 residues before the CDR3 end, and the germline J gene provides the missing end. The rearrangement uses TRBV2 and TRBJ1-3; weak D call: TRBD1 (6 bases). Per germline, CDR1 SNHLY and CDR2 FYNNEI. This CDR3 region has 14 residues. V was shortened by 8 bases and J by 4 bases, with 15 bases between the two germline ends. The sequenced CDR3 bases are TGTGCCAGCGTGGGGGGGGCGCGGGGAAACACC. Protein sequence: CASVGGARGNT. Given in full, the CDR3 is CASVGGARGNTIYF.

This clone was counted many times. The CDR3 end falls 3 residues outside the read, so it is completed with the germline J gene. The V gene is TRBV27, the J gene TRBJ1-3, with 9 bases matching TRBD1. After removal of 5 bases from V and 4 bases from J, the junction contained 3 bases not matched to a gene. The CDR3 spans 14 residues. The germline gives CDR1 MNHEY, CDR2 SMNVEV (reference sequence). The part of the CDR3 DNA that was read is TGTGCCAGCAGTCCGACAGGGGGAGGAAACACC. Its translation: CASSPTGGGNT. The whole CDR3 is CASSPTGGGNTIYF.

This clone was picked up many times. The missing CDR3 end, 3 residues past where the read stops, is filled in from the germline J gene. This chain links TRBV19 with TRBJ2-4; 8 nucleotides align to TRBD1. Germline-derived CDR1 and CDR2 are LNHDA and SQIVND (reference sequence). V shed 5 bases and J 8 bases; nucleotides not matched to a gene: 17. This CDR3 is 17 amino acids long. The CDR3 region is CASSAPQGAGGGDIQYF. The sequenced CDR3 bases are TGTGCCAGTAGTGCGCCCCAGGGGGCCGGGGGTGGGGACATT.

This clone was picked up many times. The CDR3 goes on 3 residues after the read ends, and that part is filled in from the germline J gene. This chain uses TRBV2 with TRBJ2-4; TRBD2 is a possible D gene (7 bases). Germline CDR1 is SNHLY and CDR2 is FYNNEI. V gave up 11 bases and J gave up 7 bases, with 15 bases separating them. The CDR3 runs 12 residues. The part of the CDR3 DNA that was read is TGTGCCCCAGGGAGGGGGAGGAACATT. Residues: CAPGRGRNI. The CDR3, in full, reads CAPGRGRNIQYF.

Turning to this clone: Read data end 3 residues before the CDR3 end; the end is taken from the germline J gene. The chain employs TRBV7-9 and TRBJ1-2; TRBD1 might be the D (5 bases). Germline assignment: CDR1 SEHNR and CDR2 FQNEAQ (reference sequence). This CDR3 has 15 amino acids. The CDR3 bases that were read are TGTGCCAGCAGCTTAGTAGCGGGGGGGAACAATGAC. Its translation is CASSLVAGGNND. The full CDR3 is CASSLVAGGNNDYTF. Drawing the rest from reference TRBV7-9 and TRBJ1-2, the complete variable domain is DTGVSQNPRHKITKRGQNVTFRCDPISEHNRLYWYRQTLGQGPEFLTYFQNEAQLEKSRLLSDRFSAERPKGSFSTLEIQRTEQGDSAMYLCASSLVAGGNNDYTFGSGTRLTVV.

This clone was seen repeatedly, ten times or more. The read halts 3 residues ahead of the CDR3 end, with the missing end drawn from the germline J gene. The chain joins TRBV5-1 to TRBJ1-4; unclear D gene. Per germline, CDR1 SGHRS and CDR2 YFSETQ. The CDR3 contains 15 residues. The V end was cut by 0 bases, the J end by 8 bases, with 14 bases between. CDR3 DNA, as far as it was read: TGCGCCAGCAGCTTGGCCGGCGGCGGAGGAGAAAAA. It translates to CASSLAGGGGEK. The whole CDR3 protein reads CASSLAGGGGEKLFF. The entire variable domain, with the rest obtained from reference TRBV5-1 and TRBJ1-4, is as follows: KAGVTQTPRYLIKTRGQQVTLSCSPISGHRSVSWYQQTPGQGLQFLFEYFSETQRNKGNFPGRFSGRQFSNSRSEMNVSTLELGDSALYLCASSLAGGGGEKLFFGSGTQLSVL.

The sequenced part of the CDR3 DNA is TGCGCCAGCAGTGAGTCGGCCACCTACGAG. Amino acid sequence: CASSESATYE. The whole CDR3 sequence is CASSESATYEQYF. The J gene is TRBJ2-7, the V gene TRBV10-2, with D uncertain. The read ends 3 residues shy of where the CDR3 ends; the end is completed using the germline J gene. The germline V gene encodes CDR1 WSHSY and CDR2 SAAADI. The V and J ends lost 0 bases and 2 bases respectively, with 5 bases between them. The CDR3 loop spans 13 amino acids.

With respect to this clone: The read falls 3 residues short of the CDR3 end, and the missing part is taken from the germline J gene. This rearrangement joins TRBV2 to TRBJ1-4; TRBD1 might be the D (5 bases). Trimming shortened V by 1 base and J by 5 bases, and 11 bases separated the two germline ends. The CDR3 contains 15 residues. Germline values: CDR1 SNHLY, CDR2 FYNNEI. CDR3 DNA, as far as it was read: TGTGCCAGCAGTGAAGGGATACCAGGGAATGAAAAA. Its protein is CASSEGIPGNEK. The CDR3 in its entirety is CASSEGIPGNEKLFF.

This clone was counted ten times or more. Read sequence stops 3 residues before the CDR3 end, and the germline J gene provides the missing end. The rearrangement joins TRBV11-2 to TRBJ2-7; 10 nucleotides match TRBD1. Germline loops: CDR1 SGHAT, CDR2 FQNNGV. The CDR3 totals 14 residues. The V gene end was trimmed by 5 bases and the J gene end by 6 bases; junction bases not matched to a gene: 7. The part of the CDR3 DNA that was read is TGTGCCAGCAGCCCAAGACAGGGGGCCGGCGAG. Translated, it gives CASSPRQGAGE. The complete CDR3 protein is CASSPRQGAGEQYF.

In this sample, this clone turned up many times. The read terminates 3 residues ahead of where the CDR3 ends, so the germline J gene completes it. The chain couples TRBV6-1 to TRBJ2-6, with D possibly being TRBD2 (5 bases). CDR3 length: 15 residues. Germline loops: CDR1 MNHNS, CDR2 SASEGT. V was pared by 0 bases and J by 4 bases, with 7 bases between. CDR3 DNA (partial): TGTGCCAGCAGTGAAGCACCGGGGGGGGCCAACGTC. Translating gives CASSEAPGGANV. The whole CDR3 is CASSEAPGGANVLTF.

Ten or more counts support this clone. The covered CDR3 bases are TGCAGCGTTGAAGATGATAGCGGGGGAAATGAG. It specifies CSVEDDSGGNE. The full-length CDR3 reads as CSVEDDSGGNEQFF. The chain carries TRBV29-1 and TRBJ2-1; 9 bases align to TRBD2. Read sequence stops 3 residues before the CDR3 end, and the germline J gene provides the missing end. V shed 0 bases, J shed 7 bases, and the junction held 4 bases outside the gene matches. The CDR3 has 14 residues. CDR1 and CDR2 (germline): SQVTM, ANQGSEA.

This clone was seen repeatedly, ten times or more. Coverage ceases 3 residues before the CDR3 finishes, and the germline J gene fills in the end. V is TRBV2 and J is TRBJ1-2; D might be TRBD1 (5 bases). V was clipped by 8 bases and J by 0 bases, with 10 bases between them. Germline assignment: CDR1 SNHLY and CDR2 FYNNEI. There are 13 residues in the CDR3. The DNA read from the CDR3 is TGTGCCAGCTCAGGGTTAACTAACTATGGC. Protein product: CASSGLTNYG. In full, the CDR3 reads CASSGLTNYGYTF.